These T cell receptor beta chains were read from a single sample in a study of OX40 agonist ivuxolimab in advanced cancers. The repertoire was sequenced with immunoSEQ multiplex PCR; TCRdb's copy has only in-frame clones and lacks some. This sample has some 74,000 clones, with roughly 88% found just once. This specimen was CD4+ or CD8+ T cells sorted from blood, taken in a trial of the OX40 agonist ivuxolimab. These TCRs come from an adult with an advanced solid tumor such as melanoma, head and neck, liver or kidney cancer. Both conserved end residues are part of each CDR3. The order of the fields is CDR3 DNA, CDR3 protein, D gene, clone size, V gene, J gene. D genes are given only for firm matches. Where a row states a size, it is once, few, many or the class of an expanded clone; other rows omit it.

CDR3 DNA: TGTGCCAGCAGCTTGATGGTAGCGGGAGACGGGGAGCTGTTTTTT
CDR3 protein: CASSLMVAGDGELFF
D gene: TRBD2
clone size: NA
V gene: TRBV7-2
J gene: TRBJ2-2

CDR3 DNA: TGTGCCAGCAGCGTGACTAGCGGGACAGATACGCAGTATTTT
CDR3 protein: CASSVTSGTDTQYF
D gene: TRBD2
clone size: NA
V gene: TRBV9
J gene: TRBJ2-3

CDR3 DNA: TGTGCCAGCTCGCCAACCCTTAGCGGGAGAGGACTTTTGGGGGAGCTGTTTTTT
CDR3 protein: CASSPTLSGRGLLGELFF
D gene: TRBD2
clone size: NA
V gene: TRBV18
J gene: TRBJ2-2

CDR3 DNA: TGTGCCAGTAGTATAACTGTGCAATCTACGGGGGGCTACACCTTC
CDR3 protein: CASSITVQSTGGYTF
D gene: NA
clone size: NA
V gene: TRBV19
J gene: TRBJ1-2

CDR3 DNA: TGTGCCAGCAGTTTGGGGGCGCAGCCCCAGCATTTT
CDR3 protein: CASSLGAQPQHF
D gene: NA
clone size: NA
V gene: TRBV28
J gene: TRBJ1-5

CDR3 DNA: TGTGCCAGCAGCTTTTCCGGGACAGGGAACGAGCAGTTCTTC
CDR3 protein: CASSFSGTGNEQFF
D gene: TRBD1
clone size: NA
V gene: TRBV7-3
J gene: TRBJ2-1

CDR3 DNA: TGTGCCAGCAGCCGGACAGGGGATCAGCCCCAGCATTTT
CDR3 protein: CASSRTGDQPQHF
D gene: TRBD1
clone size: once
V gene: TRBV7-9
J gene: TRBJ1-5

CDR3 DNA: TGTGCCAGCAGCAAACTACGGGACAGCTGCCAGCCCCAGCATTTT
CDR3 protein: CASSKLRDSCQPQHF
D gene: NA
clone size: NA
V gene: TRBV21-1
J gene: TRBJ1-5

CDR3 DNA: TGTGCCAGTAGTTCCCTATCGGGGGGGGAGCAGTACTTC
CDR3 protein: CASSSLSGGEQYF
D gene: TRBD2
clone size: NA
V gene: TRBV19
J gene: TRBJ2-7

CDR3 DNA: TGCGCCAGCAGCCAAGTGACCGGCGGGAATGGCGCAGATACGCAGTATTTT
CDR3 protein: CASSQVTGGNGADTQYF
D gene: NA
clone size: NA
V gene: TRBV4-1
J gene: TRBJ2-3

CDR3 DNA: TGTGCCAGCAGTCTCCCCGAGGACGAGCAGTACTTC
CDR3 protein: CASSLPEDEQYF
D gene: NA
clone size: NA
V gene: TRBV27
J gene: TRBJ2-7

CDR3 DNA: TGTGCCAGCAGCTTATACCTAGCAGGGTACTCCTACGAGCAGTACTTC
CDR3 protein: CASSLYLAGYSYEQYF
D gene: NA
clone size: NA
V gene: TRBV7-9
J gene: TRBJ2-7

CDR3 DNA: TGTGCCAGTAGTGAAGGGACAGGGGTCTTAAGATTGAATGAGCAGTTCTTC
CDR3 protein: CASSEGTGVLRLNEQFF
D gene: TRBD1
clone size: NA
V gene: TRBV19
J gene: TRBJ2-1

CDR3 DNA: TGTGCCAGCTCACCACCTTCTTCCTACGAGCAGTACTTC
CDR3 protein: CASSPPSSYEQYF
D gene: NA
clone size: NA
V gene: TRBV18
J gene: TRBJ2-7

CDR3 DNA: TGCGCCAGCAGCTTGGCTGTGACAGTGCAAGAGACCCAGTACTTC
CDR3 protein: CASSLAVTVQETQYF
D gene: NA
clone size: NA
V gene: TRBV5-1
J gene: TRBJ2-5

CDR3 DNA: TGTGCCAGCACCTCAAGACTAGCGGGCGACGAGCAGTACTTC
CDR3 protein: CASTSRLAGDEQYF
D gene: TRBD2
clone size: NA
V gene: TRBV11-3
J gene: TRBJ2-7

CDR3 DNA: TGTGCCAGCAGCTTAGATGTAGGCAGCACAGATACGCAGTATTTT
CDR3 protein: CASSLDVGSTDTQYF
D gene: NA
clone size: NA
V gene: TRBV11-3
J gene: TRBJ2-3

CDR3 DNA: TGTGCCACCTTCGGACCGGTGGGCTACGAGCAGTACTTC
CDR3 protein: CATFGPVGYEQYF
D gene: NA
clone size: once
V gene: TRBV25-1
J gene: TRBJ2-7

CDR3 DNA: TGTGCCACCAGCAGGGGGACTAGCGGTCAAGAGACCCAGTACTTC
CDR3 protein: CATSRGTSGQETQYF
D gene: TRBD2
clone size: few
V gene: TRBV15
J gene: TRBJ2-5

CDR3 DNA: TGTGCCAGCACCCCGACACCACCTCCCTTTTACGAGCAGTACTTC
CDR3 protein: CASTPTPPPFYEQYF
D gene: NA
clone size: NA
V gene: TRBV2
J gene: TRBJ2-7

CDR3 DNA: TGTGCCAGCACCCATCCTACAGGGGCCTACAATGAGCAGTTCTTC
CDR3 protein: CASTHPTGAYNEQFF
D gene: TRBD1
clone size: NA
V gene: TRBV28
J gene: TRBJ2-1

CDR3 DNA: TGTGCCAGCAGTCTAGAGGCAGGACCGACTAATGAAAAACTGTTTTTT
CDR3 protein: CASSLEAGPTNEKLFF
D gene: NA
clone size: once
V gene: TRBV6-6
J gene: TRBJ1-4

CDR3 DNA: TGTGCCAGCAGCTTAGGCGGACAGGGCTACGAGCAGTACTTC
CDR3 protein: CASSLGGQGYEQYF
D gene: TRBD1
clone size: NA
V gene: TRBV11-3
J gene: TRBJ2-7

CDR3 DNA: TGTGCCAGCAGACCTCCTCCGGAAAAGACAGGGAGGGAGACCCAGTACTTC
CDR3 protein: CASRPPPEKTGRETQYF
D gene: NA
clone size: NA
V gene: TRBV11-3
J gene: TRBJ2-5

CDR3 DNA: TGTGCCAGCCTACAGGGGGCCTATACTAACTATGGCTACACCTTC
CDR3 protein: CASLQGAYTNYGYTF
D gene: TRBD1
clone size: NA
V gene: TRBV2
J gene: TRBJ1-2

CDR3 DNA: TGCGCCAGCAGCTCGGGCCCAAGGGCTAGCGGAGTCACAGATACGCAGTATTTT
CDR3 protein: CASSSGPRASGVTDTQYF
D gene: TRBD2
clone size: NA
V gene: TRBV5-1
J gene: TRBJ2-3

CDR3 DNA: TGTGCCAGCAGTTCTAGCGGGAGGGGAGGAGATACGCAGTATTTT
CDR3 protein: CASSSSGRGGDTQYF
D gene: TRBD2
clone size: few
V gene: TRBV6-6
J gene: TRBJ2-3

CDR3 DNA: TGTGCCAGTAGTATAGCTCGCGAAGGCTACGAGCAGTACTTC
CDR3 protein: CASSIAREGYEQYF
D gene: NA
clone size: NA
V gene: TRBV19
J gene: TRBJ2-7

CDR3 DNA: TGTGCCAGCAGCCAAACACAGGGGGACGAGCAGTACTTC
CDR3 protein: CASSQTQGDEQYF
D gene: TRBD1
clone size: NA
V gene: TRBV14
J gene: TRBJ2-7

CDR3 DNA: TGTGCCAGCAGCGCCGACAGGGCCGGGGAGCTGTTTTTT
CDR3 protein: CASSADRAGELFF
D gene: TRBD1
clone size: NA
V gene: TRBV7-3
J gene: TRBJ2-2

CDR3 DNA: TGTGCCTGCCATGGACAGGGGGTCAGCGAGCAGTACTTC
CDR3 protein: CACHGQGVSEQYF
D gene: TRBD1
clone size: NA
V gene: TRBV30
J gene: TRBJ2-7

CDR3 DNA: TGTGCCAGCAGAACCCCGGGAGCTGGGGCCAACGTCCTGACTTTC
CDR3 protein: CASRTPGAGANVLTF
D gene: NA
clone size: NA
V gene: TRBV28
J gene: TRBJ2-6

CDR3 DNA: TGTGCCAGCAGTAGCTCCTACGAGCAGTACTTC
CDR3 protein: CASSSSYEQYF
D gene: NA
clone size: once
V gene: TRBV27
J gene: TRBJ2-7

CDR3 DNA: TGTGCCAGCAGCCCCTCCCGGGGTGAAAAACTGTTTTTT
CDR3 protein: CASSPSRGEKLFF
D gene: NA
clone size: NA
V gene: TRBV5-5
J gene: TRBJ1-4

CDR3 DNA: TGTGCCAGCAGCGACACAGAATATGGCTACACCTTC
CDR3 protein: CASSDTEYGYTF
D gene: NA
clone size: NA
V gene: TRBV7-9
J gene: TRBJ1-2

CDR3 DNA: TGTGCCAGCAGCCTTGATCAGCAAGAGACCCAGTACTTC
CDR3 protein: CASSLDQQETQYF
D gene: NA
clone size: NA
V gene: TRBV7-2
J gene: TRBJ2-5

CDR3 DNA: TGTGCCAGCAGCTCAGGGACAGGCACGATATTGGGCTCCTACAATGAGCAGTTCTTC
CDR3 protein: CASSSGTGTILGSYNEQFF
D gene: TRBD1
clone size: NA
V gene: TRBV7-9
J gene: TRBJ2-1

CDR3 DNA: TGTGCCAGCTCCAATGGACAGGGTGATTATGGCTACACCTTC
CDR3 protein: CASSNGQGDYGYTF
D gene: TRBD1
clone size: NA
V gene: TRBV11-3
J gene: TRBJ1-2

CDR3 DNA: TGTGCCAGCAGTTTAACGCCCGGTGAGCCCCAGCATTTT
CDR3 protein: CASSLTPGEPQHF
D gene: NA
clone size: NA
V gene: TRBV28
J gene: TRBJ1-5

CDR3 DNA: TGCGCCAGCAGCTTGTCCGCTCTAGCAAACGAGCAGTACTTC
CDR3 protein: CASSLSALANEQYF
D gene: NA
clone size: NA
V gene: TRBV5-1
J gene: TRBJ2-7

CDR3 DNA: TGTGCCAGCAGTGCGGGGGTGGGACAGCCCCAGCATTTT
CDR3 protein: CASSAGVGQPQHF
D gene: NA
clone size: few
V gene: TRBV6-4
J gene: TRBJ1-5

CDR3 DNA: TGTGCCAGTAGTGCAGGGACCCTTCGGGCCCAGTACTTC
CDR3 protein: CASSAGTLRAQYF
D gene: NA
clone size: NA
V gene: TRBV19
J gene: TRBJ2-5

CDR3 DNA: TGTGCCAGCCGTTCGCCCGGGGAGCTGTTTTTT
CDR3 protein: CASRSPGELFF
D gene: NA
clone size: few
V gene: TRBV19
J gene: TRBJ2-2

CDR3 DNA: TGCAGTGCTCGGGACTTCAATGAGCAGTTCTTC
CDR3 protein: CSARDFNEQFF
D gene: NA
clone size: NA
V gene: TRBV20-1
J gene: TRBJ2-1

CDR3 DNA: TGTGCCAGCAGCTTAGTCTTGGCGGACACCGGGGAGCTGTTTTTT
CDR3 protein: CASSLVLADTGELFF
D gene: NA
clone size: NA
V gene: TRBV7-6
J gene: TRBJ2-2

CDR3 DNA: TGTGCCAGCAGCCGAGGCGGTAGACACACAGATACGCAGTATTTT
CDR3 protein: CASSRGGRHTDTQYF
D gene: NA
clone size: NA
V gene: TRBV6-5
J gene: TRBJ2-3

CDR3 DNA: TGTGCCAGCTCACCAGAGCGGGACAGGGGAGGAACCATATATTTT
CDR3 protein: CASSPERDRGGTIYF
D gene: TRBD1
clone size: NA
V gene: TRBV18
J gene: TRBJ1-3

CDR3 DNA: TGTGCCAGCGGGACACGGCAGTCCTCTGGAAACACCATATATTTT
CDR3 protein: CASGTRQSSGNTIYF
D gene: NA
clone size: NA
V gene: TRBV7-9
J gene: TRBJ1-3

CDR3 DNA: TGTGCCAGCAGTGAGCGGGATGGGGAGACCCAGTACTTC
CDR3 protein: CASSERDGETQYF
D gene: NA
clone size: few
V gene: TRBV6-4
J gene: TRBJ2-5

CDR3 DNA: TGTGCCAGCAGCAGGAGTAGCACAGATACGCAGTATTTT
CDR3 protein: CASSRSSTDTQYF
D gene: NA
clone size: NA
V gene: TRBV28
J gene: TRBJ2-3